The clone carrying this T cell receptor (beta chain) is medium-sized. Its antigen remains unknown. Libraries were prepared by immunoSEQ multiplex PCR; TCRdb keeps only in-frame clonotypes and omits some of them. The table shows 13,000 to 15,000 clones, with approximately 49% occurring only once. An approximately 6-day coculture at 37°C was performed with the mixed lymphocyte reaction cells. CFSE-labelled responders and Violet Dye-labelled stimulators, both PBMCs, were mixed 1:1. This sample was included in a study of siplizumab effects on memory and regulatory T cells. Study in general: The mixed lymphocyte reactions, run in pairs, contained siplizumab at 0.75 to 1 ug/mL or no drug.

Germline-derived CDR1 and CDR2 are SNHLY and FYNNEI. This CDR3 contains 13 residues. V was shortened by 7 bases and J by 6 bases, with 13 bases between the two germline ends. Study conclusions and caveats: The alloresponse seemed to draw substantially on naive T cells, which appeared more diverse than memory cells. Proliferating CD4+ or CD8+ clones, roughly 75-97% of them, lacked an assignable naive or memory phenotype.

This receptor was taken from a human donor in good health; the cells came from an allogeneic mixed lymphocyte reaction. The chain is built from TRBV2 and TRBJ2-1; tentatively, D is TRBD1 (5 bases). Sequencing was carried out using CFSE-low (dividing) CD4+ T cells sorted from an allogeneic mixed lymphocyte reaction. CDR3 amino acids: CASTWVQGNEQFF. CDR3 in DNA: TGTGCCAGCACCTGGGTCCAGGGCAATGAGCAGTTCTTC.